Presented here are 19 T cell receptor beta chains from one specimen sequenced in a study of beta chain features in type 1 diabetes. Study conclusions and caveats: Moderately but significantly shorter TCRB CDR3s were found in Type 1 diabetes patients in all four CD4+ subsets.

The sequenced template was cDNA made from the entire isolated RNA. Produced via immunoSEQ multiplex PCR; TCRdb's table is partial and in-frame only. In the table there are 120,000 to 150,000 clones, approximately 13% of which are singletons. Their antigens remain unidentified. The sample consisted of central memory CD4+ T cells from blood. These receptors all come from a man younger than 30 with type 1 diabetes.

The genes are TRBV13 and TRBJ1-1; a possible D gene is TRBD1 (5 bases). Germline lookup yields CDR1 PRHDT and CDR2 FYEKMQ (reference sequence). Trimming left V 4 bases short and J 4 bases short, with 22 bases between. The CDR3 covers 17 residues. CDR3 amino acids: CASSSLGRAPLSTEAFF. Written as DNA, the CDR3 is TGTGCCAGCAGCTCCCTAGGCAGGGCTCCTTTATCCACTGAAGCTTTCTTT.

This clone showed up just a few times. The V call is TRBV6-5, the J call TRBJ2-3; possibly TRBD1 or TRBD2 for D (6 bases each). Trimming took off 9 bases at V and 2 bases at J, with 18 bases between the two ends. This CDR3 spans 15 amino acids. Looked up from germline, CDR1 is MNHEY and CDR2 is SVGAGI. For the CDR3, the DNA is TGTGCCAGTAGGGGGGCTACACAATACACAGATACGCAGTATTTT. Amino acids: CASRGATQYTDTQYF.

This clone was seen a handful of times. Here the CDR3 DNA reads TGTGCCAGCAGCCTCCGGACGGGCCAAGAGACCCAGTACTTC. Protein: CASSLRTGQETQYF. The V call is TRBV9, the J call TRBJ2-5, with D unresolved. The CDR3 length is 14 residues. Germline-derived CDR1 and CDR2 are SGDLS and YYNGEE. The V end was cut by 4 bases, the J end by 1 base, with 11 bases between.

This clone was seen a handful of times. Here the CDR3 reads CASSGSGLAETQYF. Here the CDR3 DNA reads TGCGCCAGCAGTGGGTCAGGACTAGCAGAGACCCAGTACTTC. The rearrangement links TRBV10-2 to TRBJ2-5; 8 positions agree with TRBD2. V shed 4 bases, J shed 4 bases, and the junction held 5 bases outside the gene matches. CDR1 WSHSY and CDR2 SAAADI come from the germline V gene. The CDR3 covers 14 residues.

V is TRBV9 and J is TRBJ1-6; no clear D gene. The V end was cut by 0 bases, the J end by 6 bases, with 10 bases between. The germline gives CDR1 SGDLS, CDR2 YYNGEE. The CDR3 extends over 15 amino acids. CDR3: CASSVDVPGNSPLHF. CDR3 DNA sequence: TGTGCCAGCAGCGTAGATGTTCCGGGTAATTCACCCCTCCACTTT.

This clone was observed at least ten times. In the same sample, other DNA sequences code for this CDR3. J is TRBJ2-3 and V is TRBV7-9; D unresolved. In germline, CDR1 is SEHNR, CDR2 FQNEAQ (reference sequence). The CDR3 is made up of 14 amino acids. V lost 0 bases to trimming and J lost 3 bases, with 7 bases between them. DNA of the CDR3: TGTGCCAGCAGCTTAGCGGGTCCGACAGATACGCAGTATTTT. Encoded protein: CASSLAGPTDTQYF.

The chain couples TRBV5-1 to TRBJ2-3, with unresolved D. Germline V gene sequence: CDR1 SGHRS, CDR2 YFSETQ. The CDR3 covers 14 residues. Trimming stripped 0 bases from V and 3 bases from J, with 8 bases between. DNA of the CDR3: TGCGCCAGCAGCTTGGTAGGGTATACAGATACGCAGTATTTT. The encoded protein is CASSLVGYTDTQYF.

A few counts support this clone. CDR3 in DNA: TGTGCCAGCAGTTTTTCTACTACGGGACAGGGGGCTGGAGATACGCAGTATTTT. Protein product: CASSFSTTGQGAGDTQYF. The V gene is TRBV28, the J gene TRBJ2-3; 12 bases line up with TRBD1. Germline trimming cut 3 bases from V and 5 bases from J; bases unmatched to any gene: 12. Germline CDR1 is MDHEN and CDR2 is SYDVKM. The CDR3 runs 18 residues.

This clone has more than one count but fewer than ten. The chain employs TRBV27 and TRBJ2-7, with 8 bases lining up with TRBD2. The V gene's germline CDR1 is MNHEY and CDR2 SMNVEV (reference sequence). The CDR3 is made up of 16 amino acids. The J segment lost 2 bases and the V segment lost 2 bases, leaving 8 bases of the junction unmatched. Written as DNA, the CDR3 is TGTGCCAGCAGTTTACATCGACTAGCGTCTACCTACGAGCAGTACTTC. It yields the protein CASSLHRLASTYEQYF.

The chain is built from TRBV28 and TRBJ2-3, with 8 bases that match TRBD1. V shed 7 bases, J shed 0 bases, and the junction held 6 bases outside the gene matches. This CDR3 comprises 15 residues. Germline CDR1 MDHEN, CDR2 SYDVKM. The CDR3 DNA is TGTGCCAGCAAAGCCCAGGGGGCAAGCACAGATACGCAGTATTTT. This translates into CASKAQGASTDTQYF.

This CDR3 is CASSFQGGQETQYF. The DNA of the CDR3 is TGTGCCAGCAGCTTTCAAGGGGGCCAAGAGACCCAGTACTTC. V usage is TRBV7-2 and J usage is TRBJ2-5; D perhaps matches TRBD1 (6 bases). The CDR3 consists of 14 residues. Germline values: CDR1 SGHTA, CDR2 FQGNSA. V lost 3 bases to trimming and J lost 1 base, with 9 bases between them.

The V gene is TRBV4-1, the J gene TRBJ2-6; D is unresolved. Germline V gene sequence: CDR1 MGHRA, CDR2 YSYEKL. Trimming took off 1 base at V and 0 bases at J, with 4 bases between the two ends. This CDR3 is built from 15 residues. The CDR3 spells CASSQGDSGANVLTF. CDR3 nucleotide sequence: TGCGCCAGCAGCCAAGGAGACTCTGGGGCCAACGTCCTGACTTTC.

This clone appeared many times. This sequence joins TRBV5-6 and TRBJ1-3; TRBD1 matches at 9 bases. The CDR3 totals 15 residues. Germline loops: CDR1 SGHDT, CDR2 YYEEEE. Losses at the gene ends were 3 bases for V and 2 bases for J; bases not matched to a gene: 3. The CDR3 spells CASSSRTGAGNTIYF. DNA for the CDR3: TGTGCCAGCAGCTCGAGGACAGGGGCTGGAAACACCATATATTTT.

The chain combines TRBV18 with TRBJ1-1, with D perhaps matching TRBD1 (5 bases). The CDR3 covers 14 residues. In germline, CDR1 is KGHSH, CDR2 LQKENI. With 3 bases removed from V and 1 base from J, the gap between germline ends came to 9 bases. This chain's CDR3 is CASSPGGTNTEAFF. Here the CDR3 DNA reads TGTGCCAGCTCACCTGGGGGAACGAACACTGAAGCTTTCTTT.

This clone was counted a few times. V usage is TRBV5-8 and J usage is TRBJ1-1; the D gene is possibly TRBD1 (6 bases). The germline gives CDR1 SGHTS, CDR2 YDEGEE. The CDR3 runs 16 residues. V was cut by 7 bases and J by 1 base, with 20 bases left in between. CDR3 in amino acids: CASCRFWTDQNTEAFF. The CDR3 region has the DNA TGTGCCAGCTGCCGTTTTTGGACAGATCAGAACACTGAAGCTTTCTTT.

This sequence joins TRBV13 and TRBJ1-1; 7 nucleotides line up with TRBD1. In germline, CDR1 is PRHDT, CDR2 FYEKMQ (reference sequence). V was clipped by 4 bases and J by 0 bases; unmatched bases: 5. The CDR3 runs to 15 residues. The CDR3 protein is CASSSWGQLNTEAFF. As DNA, the CDR3 is TGTGCCAGCAGCTCCTGGGGACAGTTGAACACTGAAGCTTTCTTT.

The chain has TRBV2 and TRBJ2-7; TRBD1 agrees at 7 bases. J was trimmed by 3 bases and V by 8 bases; bases with no gene match: 7. The CDR3 length is 13 residues. The germline V gene encodes CDR1 SNHLY and CDR2 FYNNEI. CDR3 sequence reads: CASQTGKFYEQYF. The CDR3 nucleotides are TGTGCCAGCCAGACAGGGAAATTCTACGAGCAGTACTTC.

This chain joins TRBV5-1 and TRBJ1-2; perhaps TRBD1 as D (6 bases). Trimming took 0 bases from V and 6 from J, leaving 15 bases between them. The germline gives CDR1 SGHRS, CDR2 YFSETQ. This CDR3 has 15 residues. This CDR3 is CASSLEAETGDGYTF. In DNA, the CDR3 is TGCGCCAGCAGCTTGGAGGCGGAGACAGGTGATGGCTACACCTTC.

This clone was counted only a few times. The V gene is TRBV2, the J gene TRBJ1-6; D is unclear. Trimming left V 8 bases short and J 0 bases short, with 11 bases between. CDR1 and CDR2 (germline): SNHLY, FYNNEI. This CDR3 contains 15 residues. CDR3 bases: TGTGCCAGCGGCGGAGGAAGCTCCTATAATTCACCCCTCCACTTT. Translated: CASGGGSSYNSPLHF.